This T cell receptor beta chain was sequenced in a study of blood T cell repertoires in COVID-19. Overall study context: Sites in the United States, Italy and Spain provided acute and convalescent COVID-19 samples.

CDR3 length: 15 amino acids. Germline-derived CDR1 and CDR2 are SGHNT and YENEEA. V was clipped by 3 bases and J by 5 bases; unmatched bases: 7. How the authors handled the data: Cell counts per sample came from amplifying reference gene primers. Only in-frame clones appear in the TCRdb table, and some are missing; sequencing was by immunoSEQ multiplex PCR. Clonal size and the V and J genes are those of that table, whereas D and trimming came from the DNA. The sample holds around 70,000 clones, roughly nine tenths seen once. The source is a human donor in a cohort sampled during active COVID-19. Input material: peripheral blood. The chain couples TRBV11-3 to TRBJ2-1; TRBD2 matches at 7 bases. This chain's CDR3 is CASSFGLRENNEQFF. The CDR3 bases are TGTGCCAGCAGCTTTGGCTTGCGGGAGAACAATGAGCAGTTCTTC. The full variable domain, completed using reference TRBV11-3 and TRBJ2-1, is EAGVVQSPRYKIIEKKQPVAFWCNPISGHNTLYWYLQNLGQGPELLIRYENEEAVDDSQLPKDRFSAERLKGVDSTLKIQPAELGDSAVYLCASSFGLRENNEQFFGPGTRLTVL.